A selection of T cell receptor beta chains follows, all from one sample in a study of radiotherapy plus CTLA-4 blockade in lung cancer. Assay: immunoSEQ multiplex PCR; the TCRdb copy retains only in-frame clones and omits some. This sample has 25,000 to 40,000 clones, with roughly 71% found just once. Source: peripheral blood, taken from a patient treated with radiotherapy plus ipilimumab. Receptor source: a human donor with non-small cell lung cancer who had stable disease on radiotherapy plus ipilimumab. Each CDR3 is given with its conserved first and last residue. D genes are given only for firm matches. Only part of the rows carry a size: once, few, many, or a class if the clone is expanded.

D: TRBD1
size: once
J: TRBJ1-2
V: TRBV28
CDR3: CASSSPGQGGGYTF
DNA: TGTGCCAGCAGTTCCCCGGGACAGGGAGGTGGCTACACCTTC

D: .
size: .
J: TRBJ1-5
V: TRBV10-3
CDR3: CAIGGPGGQPQHF
DNA: TGTGCCATCGGGGGGCCGGGGGGTCAGCCCCAGCATTTT

D: .
size: .
J: TRBJ2-2
V: TRBV10-1
CDR3: CASSEISGRNTGELFF
DNA: TGCGCCAGCAGTGAGATATCAGGGAGGAACACCGGGGAGCTGTTTTTT

D: .
size: .
J: TRBJ2-5
V: TRBV4-1
CDR3: CASSQQGRQKAETQYF
DNA: TGCGCCAGCAGCCAGCAGGGGCGACAGAAGGCCGAGACCCAGTACTTC

D: TRBD1
size: .
J: TRBJ2-5
V: TRBV7-2
CDR3: CASSFIGTGSAKETQYF
DNA: TGTGCCAGCAGCTTTATCGGGACAGGGTCCGCAAAGGAGACCCAGTACTTC

D: TRBD1
size: .
J: TRBJ2-1
V: TRBV19
CDR3: CASSIGTGGYNEQFF
DNA: TGTGCCAGTAGTATAGGGACAGGGGGCTACAATGAGCAGTTCTTC

D: .
size: .
J: TRBJ2-7
V: TRBV5-1
CDR3: CASSPGASYEQYF
DNA: TGCGCCAGCAGCCCCGGGGCCTCCTACGAGCAGTACTTC

D: .
size: few
J: TRBJ1-5
V: TRBV19
CDR3: CASSIDPQQVTQPQHF
DNA: TGTGCCAGTAGTATAGATCCCCAACAAGTTACTCAGCCCCAGCATTTT

D: .
size: .
J: TRBJ2-1
V: TRBV19
CDR3: CASRALAYNEQFF
DNA: TGTGCCAGTAGGGCTCTTGCCTACAATGAGCAGTTCTTC

D: .
size: .
J: TRBJ1-4
V: TRBV6-6
CDR3: CASSYGPGNEKLFF
DNA: TGTGCCAGCAGTTATGGACCCGGGAATGAAAAACTGTTTTTT

D: .
size: .
J: TRBJ1-6
V: TRBV7-9
CDR3: CASSLPGHGLHF
DNA: TGTGCCAGCAGCTTGCCGGGGCACGGGCTCCACTTT

D: .
size: few
J: TRBJ1-2
V: TRBV7-8
CDR3: CASSPRGAPIYGYTF
DNA: TGTGCCAGCAGCCCAAGGGGGGCCCCTATCTATGGCTACACCTTC

D: .
size: .
J: TRBJ2-3
V: TRBV6-1
CDR3: CASSARTVGGTDTQYF
DNA: TGTGCCAGCAGTGCCAGGACAGTAGGCGGCACAGATACGCAGTATTTT

D: .
size: .
J: TRBJ2-7
V: TRBV9
CDR3: CASSVQGPIHFYEQYF
DNA: TGTGCCAGCAGCGTACAGGGGCCGATTCACTTCTACGAGCAGTACTTC

D: .
size: medium-sized
J: TRBJ2-7
V: TRBV7-9
CDR3: CASSIHRGGAYEQYF
DNA: TGTGCCAGCAGCATACACCGAGGAGGGGCCTACGAGCAGTACTTC

D: .
size: .
J: TRBJ1-2
V: TRBV6-5
CDR3: CASKEGEWGYTF
DNA: TGTGCCAGCAAAGAAGGGGAGTGGGGCTACACCTTC

D: .
size: .
J: TRBJ1-2
V: TRBV30
CDR3: CAWSVRGNGYTF
DNA: TGTGCCTGGAGTGTAAGAGGGAATGGCTACACCTTC

D: .
size: medium-sized
J: TRBJ1-4
V: TRBV18
CDR3: CASSRAPGEKLFF
DNA: TGTGCCAGCTCACGAGCCCCTGGCGAAAAACTGTTTTTT

D: .
size: .
J: TRBJ1-2
V: TRBV18
CDR3: CASSPRADSYGYTF
DNA: TGTGCCAGCTCACCACGAGCAGACTCTTATGGCTACACCTTC

D: .
size: few
J: TRBJ2-7
V: TRBV5-1
CDR3: CASSLNYEQYF
DNA: TGCGCCAGCAGCTTGAACTACGAGCAGTACTTC

D: .
size: few
J: TRBJ2-1
V: TRBV14
CDR3: CASSQDGPTEQFF
DNA: TGTGCCAGCAGCCAAGATGGTCCCACTGAGCAGTTCTTC

D: .
size: .
J: TRBJ2-2
V: TRBV4-1
CDR3: CASSPPVRGTGELFF
DNA: TGCGCCAGCAGCCCCCCTGTAAGGGGGACCGGGGAGCTGTTTTTT

D: TRBD2
size: medium-sized
J: TRBJ2-7
V: TRBV5-1
CDR3: CASSPAGPAHYEQYF
DNA: TGCGCCAGCAGCCCAGCGGGACCGGCCCACTACGAGCAGTACTTC

D: .
size: .
J: TRBJ1-5
V: TRBV6-1
CDR3: CASSEGLAAGRRPQHF
DNA: TGTGCCAGCAGTGAAGGGTTGGCAGCGGGACGTCGGCCCCAGCATTTT

D: TRBD2
size: .
J: TRBJ2-6
V: TRBV5-4
CDR3: CAALAGGHSGANVLTF
DNA: TGTGCCGCCCTAGCGGGAGGCCACTCTGGGGCCAACGTCCTGACTTTC

D: .
size: .
J: TRBJ1-5
V: TRBV6-4
CDR3: CASSMATSNQPQHF
DNA: TGTGCCAGCAGTATGGCAACTAGCAATCAGCCCCAGCATTTT

D: .
size: .
J: TRBJ2-3
V: TRBV10-2
CDR3: CASSEMLTSTSTDTQYF
DNA: TGCGCCAGCAGTGAGATGTTGACTTCGACTAGCACAGATACGCAGTATTTT

D: TRBD1
size: .
J: TRBJ2-5
V: TRBV11-2
CDR3: CASSQGQGRDETQYF
DNA: TGTGCCAGCAGCCAAGGACAGGGCCGAGACGAGACCCAGTACTTC

D: TRBD2
size: .
J: TRBJ2-1
V: TRBV6-1
CDR3: CASSEKGLAGGSSYNEQFF
DNA: TGTGCCAGCAGTGAAAAGGGGCTAGCGGGAGGGAGCTCCTACAATGAGCAGTTCTTC

D: .
size: few
J: TRBJ1-6
V: TRBV7-2
CDR3: CASRDSQGNNSPLHF
DNA: TGTGCCAGCCGCGATTCACAGGGAAATAATTCACCCCTCCACTTT

D: .
size: .
J: TRBJ2-3
V: TRBV4-3
CDR3: CASSPPKAGNTDTQYF
DNA: TGCGCCAGCAGCCCTCCAAAGGCGGGGAACACAGATACGCAGTATTTT

D: TRBD1
size: few
J: TRBJ2-1
V: TRBV27
CDR3: CASSPRTGLMQFF
DNA: TGTGCCAGCAGTCCTCGGACAGGCCTAATGCAGTTCTTC

D: .
size: .
J: TRBJ2-7
V: TRBV7-3
CDR3: CASSLTFPGLLHF
DNA: TGTGCCAGCAGCTTAACGTTCCCCGGACTACTGCACTTC

D: .
size: .
J: TRBJ2-1
V: TRBV4-1
CDR3: CASSQVSGSYNEQFF
DNA: TGCGCCAGCAGCCAAGTAAGCGGCTCCTACAATGAGCAGTTCTTC

D: .
size: .
J: TRBJ2-2
V: TRBV2
CDR3: CASRVVGGELFF
DNA: TGTGCCAGCAGGGTAGTCGGCGGGGAGCTGTTTTTT

D: .
size: .
J: TRBJ1-2
V: TRBV29-1
CDR3: CSVEVGSGGRTYGYTF
DNA: TGCAGCGTTGAAGTGGGATCGGGCGGGAGGACTTACGGCTACACCTTC

D: .
size: .
J: TRBJ2-7
V: TRBV15
CDR3: CATREQGGYEQYF
DNA: TGTGCCACCAGGGAACAGGGTGGGTACGAGCAGTACTTC

D: .
size: .
J: TRBJ2-6
V: TRBV11-3
CDR3: CASSTIRDLEQSRANVLTF
DNA: TGTGCCAGCAGCACTATCCGCGATCTCGAACAAAGTCGGGCCAACGTCCTGACTTTC

D: .
size: few
J: TRBJ2-2
V: TRBV4-2
CDR3: CASSRDRTGELFF
DNA: TGTGCCAGCAGCCGGGACCGAACCGGGGAGCTGTTTTTT

D: .
size: .
J: TRBJ1-1
V: TRBV18
CDR3: CASSPRGGTEAFF
DNA: TGTGCCAGCTCTCCTCGGGGCGGAACTGAAGCTTTCTTT

D: .
size: .
J: TRBJ1-1
V: TRBV27
CDR3: CASSLLPGRARMNTEAFF
DNA: TGTGCCAGCAGTTTACTTCCGGGACGTGCGAGAATGAACACTGAAGCTTTCTTT

D: .
size: .
J: TRBJ2-1
V: TRBV28
CDR3: CASSISGVSLHPGEQFF
DNA: TGTGCCAGCAGTATTAGTGGGGTCTCCCTCCACCCAGGTGAGCAGTTCTTC